The present T cell receptor beta chain was sequenced within a study of cytomegalovirus exposure and HLA in healthy donors. Study findings and constraints: The authors enumerated over 150 TCR beta chains as linked to cytomegalovirus.

Details on this clone: The antigen remains unidentified.

Germline V gives CDR1 MNHEY, CDR2 SVGAGI. Trimming took off 6 bases at V and 1 base at J, with 9 bases between the two ends. There are 13 residues in the CDR3. PCR primers comprised 60 Vbeta and 13 Jbeta primers. The assay was immunoSEQ multiplex PCR, and TCRdb's table has in-frame clones only and misses some. The repertoire includes approximately 140,000 clones, 73% of them detected once, and under 2% sits in the top ten. Healthy bone marrow donors formed the donor group. Donors sampled were nominally healthy, though unrecorded immune exposures were likely. This TCR came from a woman younger than 35 in good health and CMV-seronegative. Material: PBMCs. The chain links TRBV6-5 to TRBJ1-1; D remains unclear. The CDR3: CASRPPRNTEAFF. The CDR3 bases are TGTGCCAGCAGGCCTCCCAGGAACACTGAAGCTTTCTTT.